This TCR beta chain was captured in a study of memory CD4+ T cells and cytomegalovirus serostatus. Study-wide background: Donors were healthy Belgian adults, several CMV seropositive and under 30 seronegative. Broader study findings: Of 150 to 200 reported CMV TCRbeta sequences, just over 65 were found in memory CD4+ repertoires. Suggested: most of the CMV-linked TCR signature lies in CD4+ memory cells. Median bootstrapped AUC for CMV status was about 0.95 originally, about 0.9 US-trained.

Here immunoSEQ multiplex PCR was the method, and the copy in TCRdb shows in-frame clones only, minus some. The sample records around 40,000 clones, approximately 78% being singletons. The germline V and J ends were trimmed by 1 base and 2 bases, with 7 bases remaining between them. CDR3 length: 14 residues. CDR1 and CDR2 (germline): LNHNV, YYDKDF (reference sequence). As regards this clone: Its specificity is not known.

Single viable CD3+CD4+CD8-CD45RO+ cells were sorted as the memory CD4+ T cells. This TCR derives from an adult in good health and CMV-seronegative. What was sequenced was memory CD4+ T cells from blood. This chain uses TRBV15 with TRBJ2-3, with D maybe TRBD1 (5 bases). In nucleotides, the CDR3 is TGTGCCACCAGCAGAGGGGGCGACACAGATACGCAGTATTTT. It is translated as CATSRGGDTDTQYF.